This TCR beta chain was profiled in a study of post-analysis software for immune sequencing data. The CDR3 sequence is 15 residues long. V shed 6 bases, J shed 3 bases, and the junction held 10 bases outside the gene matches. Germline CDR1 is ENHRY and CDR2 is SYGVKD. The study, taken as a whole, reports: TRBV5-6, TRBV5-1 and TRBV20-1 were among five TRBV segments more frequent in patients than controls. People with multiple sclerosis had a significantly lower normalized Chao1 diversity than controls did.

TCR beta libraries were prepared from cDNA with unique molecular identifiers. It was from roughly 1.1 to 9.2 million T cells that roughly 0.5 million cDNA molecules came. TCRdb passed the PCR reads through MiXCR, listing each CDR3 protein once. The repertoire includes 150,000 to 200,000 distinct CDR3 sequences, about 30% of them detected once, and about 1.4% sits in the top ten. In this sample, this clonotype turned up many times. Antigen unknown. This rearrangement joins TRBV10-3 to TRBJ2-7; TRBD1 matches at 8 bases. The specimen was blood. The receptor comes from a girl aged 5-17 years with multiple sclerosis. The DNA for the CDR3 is TGTGCCATCAGCGACCCACGGACAGGGAGCTACGAGCAGTACTTC. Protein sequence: CAISDPRTGSYEQYF.